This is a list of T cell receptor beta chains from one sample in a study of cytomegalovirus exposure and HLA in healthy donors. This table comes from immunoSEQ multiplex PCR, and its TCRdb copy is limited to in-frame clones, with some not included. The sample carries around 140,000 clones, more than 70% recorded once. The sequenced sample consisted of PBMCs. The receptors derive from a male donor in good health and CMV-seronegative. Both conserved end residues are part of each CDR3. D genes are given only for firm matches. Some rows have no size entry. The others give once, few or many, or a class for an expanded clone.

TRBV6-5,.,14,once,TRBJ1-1,TGTGCCAGCAGCCGCGGGGGGCTGGCCACTGAAGCTTTCTTT,CASSRGGLATEAFF
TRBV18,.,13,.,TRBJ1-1,TGTGCCAGCTCACAATCGACTAATACTGAAGCTTTCTTT,CASSQSTNTEAFF
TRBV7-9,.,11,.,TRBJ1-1,TGTGCCAGCAGTTGGGGCTCTGAAGCTTTCTTT,CASSWGSEAFF
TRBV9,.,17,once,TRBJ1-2,TGTGCCAGCAGCGTAGCCGCCGGCGGGACCCCTAACTATGGCTACACCTTC,CASSVAAGGTPNYGYTF
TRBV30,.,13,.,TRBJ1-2,TGTGCCTGGAGCCTTGCCGGGAGCTATGGCTACACCTTC,CAWSLAGSYGYTF
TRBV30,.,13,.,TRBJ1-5,TGTGCCTGGAGTTTGACTGAATTGGAGCCCCAGCATTTT,CAWSLTELEPQHF
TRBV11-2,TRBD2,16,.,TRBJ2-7,TGTGCCAGCAGCGGGGCGGGAGGGCCGAACTTAGGTGAGCAGTACTTC,CASSGAGGPNLGEQYF
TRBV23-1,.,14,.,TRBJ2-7,TGCGCCAGCAGTCAGACAGCGGGCGCCTACGAGCAGTACTTC,CASSQTAGAYEQYF
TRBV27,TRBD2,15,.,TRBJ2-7,TGTGCCAGCAGTCCTCCTAGCGGAAGCTACTACGAGCAGTACTTC,CASSPPSGSYYEQYF
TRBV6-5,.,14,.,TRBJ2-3,TGTGCCAGCAGTTACTCAGGGGTCACAGATACGCAGTATTTT,CASSYSGVTDTQYF
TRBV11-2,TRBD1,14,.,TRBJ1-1,TGTGCCAGCAGTTCGACAGGGGTGAACACTGAAGCTTTCTTT,CASSSTGVNTEAFF
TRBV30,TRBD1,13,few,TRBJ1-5,TGTGCCTGGAGTGTACAGGGGCAATCAGCCCAGCATTTT,CAWSVQGQSAQHF
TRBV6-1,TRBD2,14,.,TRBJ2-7,TGTGCCAGCAGGTCTGCGGGGGGGGTCCACGAGCAGTACTTC,CASRSAGGVHEQYF
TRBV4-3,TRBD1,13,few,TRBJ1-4,TGCGCCAGCAGCCGGCAGGGGGCCGAAAAACTGTTTTTT,CASSRQGAEKLFF
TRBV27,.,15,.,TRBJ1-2,TGTGCCAGCAGTTTATCAGGGGAAGTCTCCTATGGCTACACCTTC,CASSLSGEVSYGYTF
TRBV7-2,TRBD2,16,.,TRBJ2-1,TGTGCCAGCAGCTTAGCGTTGCCGGGGGGGCAGGATGAGCAGTTCTTC,CASSLALPGGQDEQFF
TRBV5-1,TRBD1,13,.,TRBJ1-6,TGCGCCAGCAGCCCCACAGGGGATCCACCCCTCCACTTT,CASSPTGDPPLHF
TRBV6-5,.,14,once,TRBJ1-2,TGTGCCAGCAGTTACACCGGAGGCAGGCGTGGCTACACCTTC,CASSYTGGRRGYTF
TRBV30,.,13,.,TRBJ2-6,TGTGCCTGCGCGGAAACTGGGGCCAACGTCCTGACTTTC,CACAETGANVLTF
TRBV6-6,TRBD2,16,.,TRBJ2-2,TGTGCCACCACCGGTGGGCGGGGGGGCCGGACCGGGGAGCTGTTTTTT,CATTGGRGGRTGELFF
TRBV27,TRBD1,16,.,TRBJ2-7,TGTGCCAGCAGGATGCCTGACAGGGGGCGTCCCTACGAGCAGTACTTC,CASRMPDRGRPYEQYF
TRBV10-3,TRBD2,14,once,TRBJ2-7,TGTGCCATCAGTGAGTCCGCTAGCGGGGGCGAGCAGTACTTC,CAISESASGGEQYF
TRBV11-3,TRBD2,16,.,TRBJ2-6,TGTGCCAGCAGCTCGGGAGGGGGAACTGGGGCCAACGTCCTGACTTTC,CASSSGGGTGANVLTF
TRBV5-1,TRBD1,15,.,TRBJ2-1,TGCGCCAGCAGCCAAACAGGGGGCTCCTACAATGAGCAGTTCTTC,CASSQTGGSYNEQFF
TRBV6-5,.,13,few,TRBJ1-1,TGTGCCAGCAGCCCCAGGGTCAGCACTGAAGCTTTCTTT,CASSPRVSTEAFF
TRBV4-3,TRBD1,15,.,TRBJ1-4,TGCGCCAGCAGCCACCCGGGACAGGGTAATGAAAAACTGTTTTTT,CASSHPGQGNEKLFF
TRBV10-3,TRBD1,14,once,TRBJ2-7,TGTGCCATCAGACGCGGGACAGGGGACTACGAGCAGTACTTC,CAIRRGTGDYEQYF
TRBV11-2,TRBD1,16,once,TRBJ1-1,TGTGCCAGCAGCACGGGACAGGGAAATATGAACACTGAAGCTTTCTTT,CASSTGQGNMNTEAFF
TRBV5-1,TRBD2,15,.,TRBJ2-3,TGCGCCAGCAGCTTGGTGGGCGGGGGGCCGGATACGCAGTATTTT,CASSLVGGGPDTQYF
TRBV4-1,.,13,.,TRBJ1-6,TGCGCCAGCAGCCAAGGACTCGGTTGGCCCCTCCACTTT,CASSQGLGWPLHF
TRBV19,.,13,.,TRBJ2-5,TGTGCCAGTAGTGGGGGCTGGGAAGAGACCCAGTACTTC,CASSGGWEETQYF
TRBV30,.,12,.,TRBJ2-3,TGTGCCTGGAGTGTACTGACAGATACGCAGTATTTT,CAWSVLTDTQYF
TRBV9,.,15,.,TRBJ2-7,TGTGCCAGCAGCGTAGGGGGAGAGAGTCCCTACGAGCAGTACTTC,CASSVGGESPYEQYF
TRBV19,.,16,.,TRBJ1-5,TGTGCCAGTAGTATGAGGGGGGGGCAAGGCAATCAGCCCCAGCATTTT,CASSMRGGQGNQPQHF
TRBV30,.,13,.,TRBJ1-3,TGTGCCTGGAGTGTAACAGGGGGAAACACCATATATTTT,CAWSVTGGNTIYF
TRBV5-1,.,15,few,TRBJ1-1,TGCGCCAGCAGCGTCCAGGGGTATGGTGGCACTGAAGCTTTCTTT,CASSVQGYGGTEAFF
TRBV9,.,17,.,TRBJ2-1,TGTGCCAGCAGCGTAGATTCTAGGACTTCCTCAAACAATGAGCAGTTCTTC,CASSVDSRTSSNNEQFF
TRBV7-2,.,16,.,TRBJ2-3,TGTGCCAGCAGCCCCCGGGGGTTGACGGTACCGTTCACGCAGTATTTT,CASSPRGLTVPFTQYF
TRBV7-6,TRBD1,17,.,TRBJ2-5,TGTGCCAGCAGCCCCCAGGGGGCGGCCGGGCGCCAAGAGACCCAGTACTTC,CASSPQGAAGRQETQYF
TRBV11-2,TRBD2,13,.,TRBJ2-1,TGTGCCAGCAGCTTGGGACTAACGAATGAGCAGTTCTTC,CASSLGLTNEQFF
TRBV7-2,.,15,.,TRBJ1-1,TGTGCCAGCAGCTTAGCGATGGGAGTGAACACTGAAGCTTTCTTT,CASSLAMGVNTEAFF
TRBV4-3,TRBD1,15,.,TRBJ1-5,TGCGCCAGCAGCCAAGATCGGACAGGGGATCAGCCCCAGCATTTT,CASSQDRTGDQPQHF
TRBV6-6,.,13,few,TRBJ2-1,TGTGCCAGCAGATCGACTACCCCCTACGAGCAGTTCTTC,CASRSTTPYEQFF
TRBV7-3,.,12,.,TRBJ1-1,TGTGCCAGCAGCCAGGGGAACACTGAAGCTTTCTTT,CASSQGNTEAFF
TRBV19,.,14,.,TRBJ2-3,TGTGCCAGTTCCGCTGTGACAGCCACAGATACGCAGTATTTT,CASSAVTATDTQYF